Listed below are T cell receptor beta chains from one sample, sequenced in a study of T cell clones after liver transplantation. Only in-frame clones appear in the TCRdb table, and some are missing; sequencing was by immunoSEQ multiplex PCR. This table holds 80,000 or so clones, around four fifths found once. The sample in question was CD4+ T cells from blood, obtained about 46 months after liver transplant. The receptors here all came from a human patient who received a liver transplant. The T cells may partly be graft donor cells. Each CDR3 is given with its conserved first and last residue. D genes are given only for firm matches. Only some rows state a clone size, as once, few, many or a class for expanded clones.

J,D,V,size,DNA,CDR3
TRBJ1-2,.,TRBV28,.,TGTGCCAGCAGCGGTACAGGAATCTATGGCTACACCTTC,CASSGTGIYGYTF
TRBJ2-3,.,TRBV28,.,TGTGCCAGCACCTATAACGGTTTGCGGAGCGGCACAGATACGCAGTATTTT,CASTYNGLRSGTDTQYF
TRBJ2-7,.,TRBV6-5,few,TGTGCCAGCAGTGGCTGGACACCCGGGTCCTACGAGCAGTACTTC,CASSGWTPGSYEQYF
TRBJ2-5,.,TRBV11-2,.,TGTGCCAGCAGCTTAAGTAGGAACAGGGAGACCCAGTACTTC,CASSLSRNRETQYF
TRBJ1-2,.,TRBV5-1,.,TGCGCCAGCAGCTTGGGGGGACCTAACTATGGCTACACCTTC,CASSLGGPNYGYTF
TRBJ2-1,TRBD1,TRBV2,.,TGTGCCAGCAGAGACCCCGGGACAGTTTCCTACAATGAGCAGTTCTTC,CASRDPGTVSYNEQFF
TRBJ1-1,.,TRBV7-2,.,TGTGCCAGCAGCTTAGGCTGGGTGGGGGGCACTGAAGCTTTCTTT,CASSLGWVGGTEAFF
TRBJ2-1,.,TRBV7-2,.,TGTGCCAGTACCCCCTCAGGGTTTAGGGGCAATGAGCAGTTCTTC,CASTPSGFRGNEQFF
TRBJ1-5,.,TRBV27,.,TGTGCCAGCAGCCCCCGGACTCTGCGGTTGGGGGGCAATCAGCCCCAGCATTTT,CASSPRTLRLGGNQPQHF
TRBJ2-3,TRBD2,TRBV7-7,.,TGTGCTAGCAGCTTAATGGCGGGAGCAACAGATACGCAGTATTTT,CASSLMAGATDTQYF
TRBJ2-7,.,TRBV7-8,.,TGTGCCAGCAGCTTAGGACTGCGCGGACAGAGCTACGAGCAGTACTTC,CASSLGLRGQSYEQYF
TRBJ2-1,TRBD2,TRBV5-4,.,TGTGCCAGCAGCTTGAGGTGGGGACTAGCGGTGTACAATGAGCAGTTCTTC,CASSLRWGLAVYNEQFF
TRBJ2-1,.,TRBV7-6,.,TGTGCCAGCAGCTTTGGGGATGCCTACAATGAGCAGTTCTTC,CASSFGDAYNEQFF
TRBJ1-1,.,TRBV6-5,.,TGTGCCAGCAGTACCCGATCGAACACTGAAGCTTTCTTT,CASSTRSNTEAFF
TRBJ1-5,.,TRBV7-9,.,TGTGCCAGCAGCTTAGTCGGAGGGACTAGCAATCAGCCCCAGCATTTT,CASSLVGGTSNQPQHF
TRBJ2-2,.,TRBV7-2,.,TGTGCCAGCAGCTTAACGACTATTGTAAACACCGGGGAGCTGTTTTTT,CASSLTTIVNTGELFF
TRBJ1-2,.,TRBV19,.,TGTGCCAGTGTACAGGGCGGCGTTAACTATGGCTACACCTTC,CASVQGGVNYGYTF
TRBJ2-1,.,TRBV6-5,.,TGTGCCAGCAGTTACTCGAACCCGGTCTACAATGAGCAGTTCTTC,CASSYSNPVYNEQFF
TRBJ1-4,.,TRBV6-6,.,TGTGCCAGCAGCGACGGCGCCTCTAATGAAAAACTGTTTTTT,CASSDGASNEKLFF
TRBJ2-2,.,TRBV18,many,TGTGCCAGCTCACGGCTCGGGGGTACAGCGAACACCGGGGAGCTGTTTTTT,CASSRLGGTANTGELFF
TRBJ1-1,.,TRBV2,.,TGTGTCAGCAGTGCCGGGGCCGGCACTGAAGCTTTCTTT,CVSSAGAGTEAFF
TRBJ2-7,.,TRBV7-9,.,TGTGCCAGCAGCTCCCAGGGGTACGAGCAGTACTTC,CASSSQGYEQYF
TRBJ2-5,.,TRBV10-2,.,TGCGCCAGCAGTCCCGGGACCAAAGGGGCCCAGTACTTC,CASSPGTKGAQYF
TRBJ1-1,.,TRBV28,.,TGTGCCAGCAGCGGGATAATGATCACTGAAGCTTTCTTT,CASSGIMITEAFF
TRBJ2-7,.,TRBV4-1,once,TGCGCCAGCAGCCAAGTAAGGGGGGCGGGAACGGTCTACGAGCAGTACTTC,CASSQVRGAGTVYEQYF
TRBJ1-1,.,TRBV28,few,TGTGCCACCCTGATCGCGGTCACTGAAGCTTTCTTT,CATLIAVTEAFF
TRBJ2-7,.,TRBV28,.,TGTGCCAGCAGTTTTCTAACGAAGCAGTACTTC,CASSFLTKQYF
TRBJ2-7,TRBD1,TRBV7-3,.,TGTGCCAGCAGCTTCGGACAGGGGGACGAGCAGTACTTC,CASSFGQGDEQYF
TRBJ2-7,.,TRBV7-8,.,TGTGCCAGCAGCTTAGTTCGGGAGCAGTACTTC,CASSLVREQYF
TRBJ2-3,.,TRBV27,few,TGTGCCAGCAGTCCCCTTGGGGCTAGCACAGATACGCAGTATTTT,CASSPLGASTDTQYF
TRBJ1-1,.,TRBV18,.,TGTGCCAGCTCACCATACAAGGGTACCGAAGCTTTCTTT,CASSPYKGTEAFF
TRBJ1-4,TRBD1,TRBV14,.,TGTGCCAGCAGCCAAGGACAGGGACCGGGCAATGAAAAACTGTTTTTT,CASSQGQGPGNEKLFF
TRBJ2-7,TRBD1,TRBV10-2,.,TGCGCCAGCAGCGAGACAGGGGGCTACGAGCAGTACTTC,CASSETGGYEQYF
TRBJ1-1,TRBD1,TRBV13,once,TGTGCCAGCAGCTTTGGACAGGGGGACACTGAAGCTTTCTTT,CASSFGQGDTEAFF